This TCR beta chain was recorded in a study of cytomegalovirus exposure and HLA in healthy donors. J gave up 6 bases and V 3 bases, and 5 bases lay outside the gene matches. The germline gives CDR1 SGHAT, CDR2 FQDESV (reference sequence). This CDR3 has 13 residues. TCRdb's copy holds only in-frame clones and misses some; the assay was immunoSEQ multiplex PCR. The table lists over 200,000 clones, roughly 89% of them singletons. The V gene is TRBV11-1, the J gene TRBJ2-7; 7 positions agree with TRBD1. The sequenced sample consisted of PBMCs. The sequence was obtained from a woman younger than 35 in good health and CMV-seronegative. The CDR3: CASSFEGATEQYF. The DNA of the CDR3 is TGTGCCAGCAGCTTCGAGGGGGCTACCGAGCAGTACTTC.